These 26 T cell receptor beta chains originate from one sample sequenced in a study of T-cell reconstitution after alpha-beta-depleted transplantation in children. Unique molecular identifiers tagged the TCRbeta library. TCRdb used MiXCR to reprocess the PCR reads, holding one entry per CDR3 protein. The sample lists 200,000 to 250,000 distinct CDR3 sequences, 9.5% to 13% occurring once. The input for sequencing was PBMCs, taken before TCRalphabeta/CD19-depleted stem cell transplant. These receptors originate from a child less than two years old with acute myeloid leukemia, due to receive a stem cell transplant.

The J gene is TRBJ1-4, the V gene TRBV28; D unclear. V dropped 5 bases and J dropped 7 bases, with 23 bases sitting between them. The germline gives CDR1 MDHEN, CDR2 SYDVKM. CDR3 length: 17 amino acids. The CDR3, as DNA: TGTGCCAGCAGTCGCTTTGGTAGTGAAAAACGAAGTGAAAAACTGTTTTTT. Amino acids: CASSRFGSEKRSEKLFF.

The DNA of the CDR3 is TGTGCCAGCAGTTTTGACGTTATATACACCTTC. Residues: CASSFDVIYTF. The V and J genes are TRBV28 and TRBJ1-2; unclear D gene. Germline V gives CDR1 MDHEN, CDR2 SYDVKM. With 3 bases removed from V and 11 bases from J, the gap between germline ends came to 10 bases. The CDR3 has 11 residues.

This clonotype came up many times. This chain connects TRBV12-3 or TRBV12-4 to TRBJ2-1; 11 bases are a match to TRBD2. Trimming took 4 bases from V and 3 from J; bases not matched to a gene: 5. This CDR3 region has 16 residues. This chain's CDR3 is CASSSTGLADYNEQFF. The CDR3 region has the DNA TGTGCCAGCAGTTCGACGGGACTAGCGGACTACAATGAGCAGTTCTTC.

This clonotype was observed at least ten times. The chain is built from TRBV20-1 and TRBJ2-5; the match to TRBD2 covers 9 bases. Germline loops: CDR1 DFQATT, CDR2 SNEGSKA (reference sequence). Trimming removed 1 base from V and 5 bases from J; junction bases left unmatched: 5. The CDR3 sequence is 14 residues long. The CDR3 here is CSARVGLAMETQYF. CDR3 nucleotides: TGCAGTGCTAGAGTGGGACTAGCAATGGAGACCCAGTACTTC.

Comment on this clonotype: The junction and the germline gene differ at one end; a read error may be behind it. V and J are TRBV12-3 or TRBV12-4 and TRBJ1-2; 7 bases match TRBD1. CDR3 length equals 14 residues. In DNA form, the CDR3 reads TGTGCCAGCAGTTTTCAGGGGGATGTGTATGGCTACAGCTTC. This sequence encodes CASSFQGDVYGYSF.

Only a few counts were recorded for this clonotype. This chain's CDR3 is CASSLAALRDQRANVLTF. CDR3 bases: TGTGCCAGCAGCTTGGCAGCCCTCAGGGACCAGAGGGCCAACGTCCTGACTTTC. The J gene is TRBJ2-6, the V gene TRBV5-5; either TRBD1 or TRBD2 may fit D (5 bases each). The CDR3 has 18 amino acids. The germline V and J ends were trimmed by 0 bases and 5 bases, with 18 bases remaining between them. Germline lookup yields CDR1 SGHKS and CDR2 YYEKEE (reference sequence). Looking up the rest from reference TRBV5-5 and TRBJ2-6 gives the full variable domain: DAGVTQSPTHLIKTRGQQVTLRCSPISGHKSVSWYQQVLGQGPQFIFQYYEKEERGRGNFPDRFSARQFPNYSSELNVNALLLGDSALYLCASSLAALRDQRANVLTFGAGSRLTVL.

This clonotype came up many times. The genes are TRBV7-9 and TRBJ1-3; TRBD1 aligns across 10 bases. CDR3 size: 19 residues. J lost 0 bases, V lost 5 bases, and 13 bases had no gene match. The V gene's germline CDR1 is SEHNR and CDR2 FQNEAQ (reference sequence). The CDR3, as DNA: TGTGCCAGCAGCCTCCTCCCCGGGACAGGGGACATCTCTGGAAACACCATATATTTT. Protein: CASSLLPGTGDISGNTIYF.

The table lists this clonotype with many counts. The V gene is TRBV5-1, the J gene TRBJ2-5, with D possibly being TRBD1 (5 bases). The CDR3 covers 14 residues. With 4 bases removed from V and 1 base from J, the gap between germline ends came to 11 bases. Germline loops: CDR1 SGHRS, CDR2 YFSETQ. The CDR3 reads CASSTLQAQETQYF. The CDR3 DNA sequence: TGCGCCAGCAGCACCTTACAGGCCCAAGAGACCCAGTACTTC. The variable domain in full, completed from reference TRBV5-1 and TRBJ2-5, reads KAGVTQTPRYLIKTRGQQVTLSCSPISGHRSVSWYQQTPGQGLQFLFEYFSETQRNKGNFPGRFSGRQFSNSRSEMNVSTLELGDSALYLCASSTLQAQETQYFGPGTRLLVL.

This clonotype has at least ten counts. The chain carries TRBV5-5 and TRBJ2-1, with D maybe TRBD2 (7 bases). Deletions cut 0 bases from V and 2 bases from J, with 12 bases between. The germline V gene has CDR1 SGHKS and CDR2 YYEKEE (reference sequence). This CDR3 has 16 amino acids. The CDR3 sequence: CASSLGGGSAYNEQFF. The DNA of the CDR3 is TGTGCCAGCAGCTTGGGCGGGGGCAGTGCCTACAATGAGCAGTTCTTC. The entire variable domain, with the rest obtained from reference TRBV5-5 and TRBJ2-1, is as follows: DAGVTQSPTHLIKTRGQQVTLRCSPISGHKSVSWYQQVLGQGPQFIFQYYEKEERGRGNFPDRFSARQFPNYSSELNVNALLLGDSALYLCASSLGGGSAYNEQFFGPGTRLTVL.

At least ten counts were recorded for this clonotype. V usage is TRBV5-1 and J usage is TRBJ2-2; D remains ambiguous. V gave up 6 bases and J gave up 0 bases, with 9 bases separating them. Germline V gene lookup returns CDR1 SGHRS and CDR2 YFSETQ. The CDR3 has 14 residues. The DNA for the CDR3 is TGCGCCAGCACTACGGCTGCGAACACCGGGGAGCTGTTTTTT. Translated, it gives CASTTAANTGELFF.

This clonotype was seen at least ten times. The chain couples TRBV20-1 to TRBJ1-1; D perhaps matches TRBD1 (6 bases). Trimming stripped 3 bases from V and 1 base from J, with 9 bases between. Per the germline V gene, CDR1 is DFQATT and CDR2 is SNEGSKA (reference sequence). The CDR3 length is 13 residues. DNA of the CDR3: TGCAGTGCTAGGAGGGGGGAGAACACTGAAGCTTTCTTT. Protein sequence: CSARRGENTEAFF.

This clonotype was detected a few times. The chain has TRBV7-3 and TRBJ2-1; possibly TRBD2 for D (6 bases). The CDR3 sequence is 16 residues long. V was cut by 1 base and J by 4 bases, with 14 bases left in between. Germline CDR1 and CDR2: SGHTA and FQGTGA. CDR3 protein: CASSLRAGWGYNEQFF. The CDR3 nucleotides read TGTGCCAGCAGCTTAAGGGCGGGATGGGGGTACAATGAGCAGTTCTTC.

This clonotype was recorded many times. The chain employs TRBV11-1 and TRBJ1-2; D is undetermined. CDR3 length: 18 residues. Germline V gene data show CDR1 as SGHAT and CDR2 as FQDESV (reference sequence). V lost 2 bases, J lost 2 bases, and 21 bases lay in between. Here the CDR3 reads CASSLPRPAARANYGYTF. The CDR3 DNA reads as TGTGCCAGCAGCTTACCCAGACCAGCAGCGCGGGCCAACTATGGCTACACCTTC.

This clonotype was seen more than once but under ten times. The chain links TRBV29-1 to TRBJ2-1; 11 bases align to TRBD2. The germline V gene encodes CDR1 SQVTM and CDR2 ANQGSEA. This CDR3 has 15 amino acids. V shed 6 bases and J 2 bases; nucleotides not matched to a gene: 6. The CDR3 reads CSVLGTSGTYNEQFF. The CDR3 DNA reads as TGCAGCGTCCTAGGGACTAGCGGAACCTACAATGAGCAGTTCTTC.

This clonotype was observed at least ten times. V usage is TRBV6-5 and J usage is TRBJ2-2; TRBD2 matches at 10 bases. With V trimmed by 6 bases and J by 4 bases, 2 bases remained unmatched. Germline CDR1 reads MNHEY; CDR2 reads SVGAGI. This CDR3 has 14 amino acids. The DNA of the CDR3 is TGTGCCAGCAGACTAGCGGGGCGCACCGGGGAGCTGTTTTTT. The encoded protein is CASRLAGRTGELFF.

This clonotype was seen ten or more times. The rearrangement uses TRBV12-3 or TRBV12-4 and TRBJ2-7, with D maybe TRBD1 (5 bases). This CDR3 is 11 amino acids long. V lost 4 bases and J 4 bases, leaving 5 bases between the germline ends. The CDR3 loop is CASSSGYEQYF. CDR3 bases: TGTGCCAGCAGTTCAGGGTACGAGCAGTACTTC.

This clonotype was detected ten times or more. J is TRBJ2-7 and V is TRBV6-2 or TRBV6-3, with 7 bases aligning to TRBD1. Germline-derived CDR1 and CDR2 are MNHEY and SVGEGT. The CDR3 covers 14 residues. The J segment lost 3 bases and the V segment lost 3 bases, leaving 5 bases of the junction unmatched. CDR3 nucleotides: TGTGCCAGCAGTTATGACAGGGCTTTCTACGAGCAGTACTTC. Amino acid sequence: CASSYDRAFYEQYF.

Many counts were recorded for this clonotype. This chain connects TRBV20-1 to TRBJ2-7; 7 nucleotides match TRBD2. CDR3 length: 17 residues. CDR1 and CDR2 (germline): DFQATT, SNEGSKA (reference sequence). V lost 6 bases to trimming and J lost 1 base; unmatched junction nucleotides: 18. The CDR3 sequence is CSARDGARLADSYEQYF. Written as DNA, the CDR3 is TGCAGTGCCCGGGACGGAGCACGTCTAGCGGATTCCTACGAGCAGTACTTC.

This clonotype was recorded at least ten times. V usage is TRBV18 and J usage is TRBJ1-1; no clear D gene. Germline V lookup: CDR1 KGHSH, CDR2 LQKENI. The germline V and J ends were trimmed by 2 bases and 1 base, with 5 bases remaining between them. CDR3 length equals 13 residues. The chain's CDR3 is CASSPNTNTEAFF. CDR3 nucleotides: TGTGCCAGCTCACCAAATACGAACACTGAAGCTTTCTTT.

This clonotype was counted at least ten times. V usage is TRBV29-1 and J usage is TRBJ2-3; 8 bases agree with TRBD2. V gave up 5 bases and J gave up 5 bases; unmatched junction bases: 9. From germline, CDR1 is SQVTM and CDR2 ANQGSEA. The CDR3 is made up of 14 amino acids. This chain's CDR3 is CSVIRVRGGDTQYF. CDR3 DNA sequence: TGCAGCGTTATCAGGGTCCGGGGGGGAGATACGCAGTATTTT.

This clonotype has a count of ten or more. The chain is built from TRBV6-1 and TRBJ2-7; weak D call: TRBD1 (6 bases). CDR1 is MNHNS and CDR2 is SASEGT in the germline V gene. CDR3 length: 18 residues. V dropped 5 bases and J dropped 0 bases, with 23 bases sitting between them. The CDR3 bases are TGTGCCAGCAGTCCGACAATTTTGGACAGAGCGAGCTCCTACGAGCAGTACTTC. Translated: CASSPTILDRASSYEQYF.

The V and J genes are TRBV3-1 and TRBJ2-3, with 8 bases fitting TRBD2. This CDR3 spans 15 amino acids. Trimming cost V 4 bases and J 1 base; bases outside gene matches: 4. Looked up from germline, CDR1 is LGHDT and CDR2 is YNNKEL (reference sequence). CDR3 amino acids: CASSRSGMGTDTQYF. CDR3 sequence (DNA): TGTGCCAGCAGCCGTAGCGGGATGGGCACAGATACGCAGTATTTT.

Ten or more counts support this clonotype. J is TRBJ1-2 and V is TRBV27, with 9 bases lining up with TRBD1. V dropped 3 bases and J dropped 8; count of bases not matched to a gene: 1. Per the germline V gene, CDR1 is MNHEY and CDR2 is SMNVEV (reference sequence). The CDR3 length is 12 residues. CDR3 sequence (DNA): TGTGCCAGCAGTTTGGGGACAGGGGGCTACACCTTC. Translated: CASSLGTGGYTF.

The sample holds many counts of this clonotype. The chain carries TRBV29-1 and TRBJ1-5; 7 bases fit TRBD1. The CDR3 is 12 residues long. Germline V lookup: CDR1 SQVTM, CDR2 ANQGSEA. Losses at the gene ends were 6 bases for V and 4 bases for J; bases not matched to a gene: 3. This CDR3 reads CSVGDSNQPQHF. Written as DNA, the CDR3 is TGCAGCGTAGGGGACAGTAATCAGCCCCAGCATTTT.

This clonotype was observed at least ten times. J is TRBJ1-1 and V is TRBV29-1; D gene ambiguous. Looked up from germline, CDR1 is SQVTM and CDR2 is ANQGSEA. V lost 3 bases, J lost 3 bases, and 11 bases lay in between. The CDR3 has 13 residues. The CDR3 nucleotides read TGCAGCGTTGAGTACGGGCAGTACACTGAAGCTTTCTTT. It encodes CSVEYGQYTEAFF.

The chain recombines TRBV28 with TRBJ2-5, with D tentatively TRBD1 (7 bases). Deletions cut 6 bases from V and 5 bases from J, with 25 bases between. The germline gives CDR1 MDHEN, CDR2 SYDVKM. The CDR3 spans 17 residues. The CDR3 is CASSPAGRQGGKETQYF. The DNA of the CDR3 is TGTGCCAGCAGCCCTGCGGGAAGACAGGGCGGGAAGGAGACCCAGTACTTC.